The rows below give T cell receptor beta chains drawn from one sample of a study of spatial heterogeneity in lung cancer. One entry per CDR3 protein results from TCRdb running MiXCR on the 5' RACE reads. This table has thousands of distinct CDR3 sequences, around 11% appearing once. The sample consisted of lung tumor tissue, taken at surgery. The receptors come from a female donor with early-stage non-small cell lung cancer. Each CDR3 is given with its conserved first and last residue. Fields, in order: clone size, J gene, V gene, D gene, CDR3 protein, CDR3 DNA. A D gene is named only where the DNA matches it firmly. A clone size is listed for some rows: how often the clone was seen (once, few, many), or a class if it is expanded.

>-|TRBJ1-5|TRBV21-1|-
CASSPRPGEEQPQHF
TGTGCCAGCAGCCCCCGGCCGGGGGAGGAACAGCCCCAGCATTTT
>-|TRBJ2-7|TRBV12-3/TRBV12-4|TRBD1
CASSPGTGFDEQYF
TGTGCCAGCAGTCCCGGGACAGGGTTTGACGAGCAGTACTTC
>medium-sized|TRBJ2-7|TRBV7-2|-
CASRGLLKPYEQYF
TGTGCCAGCAGGGGCTTGCTTAAACCCTACGAGCAGTACTTC
>few|TRBJ1-1|TRBV18|-
CASSPNWGRGLQAEAFF
TGTGCCAGCTCACCAAACTGGGGAAGGGGGTTGCAGGCTGAAGCTTTCTTT
>medium-sized|TRBJ1-1|TRBV2|TRBD1
CASRDRDRGQSEAFF
TGTGCCAGCAGGGACCGGGACAGGGGGCAAAGTGAAGCTTTCTTT
>many|TRBJ2-5|TRBV7-2|-
CASSLAGATRSGTQYF
TGTGCCAGCAGTCTCGCGGGGGCCACAAGGTCAGGGACCCAGTACTTC
>medium-sized|TRBJ1-5|TRBV5-6|-
CASSLRSGLQPQHF
TGTGCCAGCAGCTTGAGGTCAGGGCTGCAGCCCCAGCATTTT
>many|TRBJ2-6|TRBV18|TRBD2
CASQSRTSGPGANVLTF
TGTGCCAGCCAGAGTAGGACTAGCGGCCCTGGGGCCAACGTCCTGACTTTC
>many|TRBJ1-6|TRBV14|-
CASSQGKGSPLHF
TGTGCCAGCAGCCAAGGGAAGGGGTCGCCCCTCCACTTT
>few|TRBJ2-1|TRBV29-1|-
CSADPRTDPNEQFF
TGCAGCGCCGACCCCAGGACGGATCCTAATGAGCAGTTCTTC
>few|TRBJ2-2|TRBV4-3|-
CASSPQVNTGELFF
TGCGCCAGCAGCCCACAGGTGAACACCGGGGAGCTGTTTTTT
>few|TRBJ2-3|TRBV20-1|TRBD1
CSAGRGGDGDTQYF
TGCAGTGCTGGCCGAGGGGGCGATGGAGATACGCAGTATTTT
>medium-sized|TRBJ1-6|TRBV28|-
CASLGAELYNSPLHF
TGTGCCAGCCTCGGAGCCGAACTCTATAATTCACCCCTCCACTTT
>-|TRBJ2-3|TRBV7-9|-
CASSTAGADTQYF
TGTGCCAGCAGCACAGCCGGCGCAGATACGCAGTATTTT
>medium-sized|TRBJ2-7|TRBV4-2|-
CASSRNSVDRAYEQYF
TGTGCCAGCAGCCGAAATTCGGTGGACAGAGCCTACGAGCAGTACTTC
>-|TRBJ2-1|TRBV7-9|-
CASSADRSSYNEQFF
TGTGCCAGCAGCGCAGACAGGAGCTCCTACAATGAGCAGTTCTTC
>few|TRBJ1-2|TRBV3-1|TRBD1
CASSQVDRVYGYTF
TGTGCCAGCAGCCAGGTTGACAGGGTGTATGGCTACACCTTC
>medium-sized|TRBJ2-4|TRBV15|TRBD2
CATSRELTSDDKNIQYF
TGTGCCACCAGCAGAGAACTGACTAGCGATGACAAAAACATTCAGTACTTC
>many|TRBJ2-1|TRBV11-2|-
CASEAGIYNEQFF
TGTGCCAGCGAGGCGGGAATCTACAATGAGCAGTTCTTC
>-|TRBJ1-1|TRBV11-2|-
CASSLDPNTEAFF
TGTGCCAGCAGCTTGGACCCGAACACTGAAGCTTTCTTT
>-|TRBJ2-5|TRBV3-1|TRBD2
CASSPDGGVTQYF
TGTGCCAGCAGCCCCGACGGGGGGGTGACCCAGTACTTC
>-|TRBJ1-1|TRBV20-1|TRBD1
CSASSVRQGKAFF
TGCAGTGCTAGCTCTGTTAGACAGGGCAAAGCTTTCTTT
>medium-sized|TRBJ1-3|TRBV12-3/TRBV12-4|TRBD1
CASSGTASGNTIYF
TGTGCCAGCAGTGGGACAGCCTCTGGAAACACCATATATTTT
>medium-sized|TRBJ2-1|TRBV7-6|-
CASSLTDTNEQFF
TGTGCCAGCAGCCTAACGGACACCAATGAGCAGTTCTTC
>-|TRBJ2-2|TRBV5-5|-
CASSFGGELFF
TGTGCCAGCAGCTTTGGGGGGGAGCTGTTTTTT
>-|TRBJ1-1|TRBV13|-
CASSPEGGGVNTEAFF
TGTGCCAGCAGCCCCGAAGGCGGGGGCGTGAACACTGAAGCTTTCTTT
>-|TRBJ2-1|TRBV28|-
CASEGRGNEKFF
TGTGCCAGCGAGGGTCGCGGCAATGAGAAGTTCTTC
>-|TRBJ1-5|TRBV2|-
CASREEQGRNQPQHF
TGTGCCAGCAGAGAAGAACAGGGCCGCAATCAGCCCCAGCATTTT